This T cell receptor beta chain was retrieved from a study of T cell responses to AZD1222 COVID-19 vaccine. J was trimmed by 2 bases and V by 8 bases; bases with no gene match: 12. The CDR3 totals 17 residues. Germline V gene data show CDR1 as MNHEY and CDR2 as SMNVEV (reference sequence). The protocol was immunoSEQ multiplex PCR, while the TCRdb copy is restricted to in-frame clones and leaves out a portion. There are about 83,000 clones in the sample; more than 75% occur only once, and more than 4.5% lies in the top ten. The chain combines TRBV27 with TRBJ2-3, with 11 positions matching TRBD2. The source of this sequence is an adult in good health. This specimen was peripheral blood, taken on day 0 of MenACWY control vaccination. DNA for the CDR3: TGTGCCAGCCCCTGGGGGCTAGCGGGAGGTACCACAGATACGCAGTATTTT. Translating it yields CASPWGLAGGTTDTQYF.